The rows below give T cell receptor beta chains drawn from one sample of a study of control samples from healthy donors and cancer patients. Sequencing was performed with immunoSEQ multiplex PCR; in TCRdb, only in-frame clones are kept and a portion is missing. The profile shows approximately 58,000 clones, roughly 87% of them singletons. The sample was PBMCs. These receptor sequences come from a man aged 60 to 69 with head and neck cancer. Each CDR3 is given with its conserved first and last residue. A D gene is named only where the DNA matches it firmly. Size tells how often a clone was seen (once, few, many) or the class of an expanded clone, and some rows leave it out.

clone_size d_call j_call v_call cdr3_aa cdr3_nt
NA TRBD1 TRBJ2-2 TRBV4-3 CASSQEPTRQGNTGELFF TGCGCCAGCAGCCAAGAGCCCACGCGACAGGGGAACACCGGGGAGCTGTTTTTT
NA TRBD2 TRBJ2-3 TRBV4-1 CASSLDGSGRDDTQYF TGCGCCAGCAGCCTTGACGGGAGCGGGAGGGACGATACGCAGTATTTT
NA NA TRBJ2-7 TRBV19 CASSIRVSTYEQYF TGTGCCAGTAGTATTAGGGTCAGCACCTACGAGCAGTACTTC
NA NA TRBJ1-5 TRBV15 CATSRDRSQPQHF TGTGCCACCAGCAGAGATCGAAGTCAGCCCCAGCATTTT
NA NA TRBJ1-2 TRBV6-1 CASCRTEGYGYTF TGTGCCAGCTGCAGGACAGAGGGCTATGGCTACACCTTC
once NA TRBJ1-2 TRBV5-1 CASSLAAGAGYTF TGCGCCAGCAGCTTGGCCGCGGGCGCGGGCTACACCTTC
NA NA TRBJ2-7 TRBV7-9 CASSSDREATYEQYF TGTGCCAGCAGCTCGGATAGGGAGGCCACCTACGAGCAGTACTTC
NA NA TRBJ2-2 TRBV18 CASSPRRENTGELFF TGTGCCAGCTCACCACGGCGGGAGAACACCGGGGAGCTGTTTTTT
NA NA TRBJ2-7 TRBV7-2 CASSLDFGASYEQYF TGTGCCAGCAGCTTAGACTTCGGGGCATCCTACGAGCAGTACTTC
NA NA TRBJ2-1 TRBV2 CASRTGTSYHEQFF TGTGCCAGCCGAACCGGGACATCCTACCATGAGCAGTTCTTC
NA NA TRBJ2-3 TRBV5-4 CASSILSPSTDTQYF TGTGCCAGCAGTATTTTGTCCCCAAGCACAGATACGCAGTATTTT
NA NA TRBJ2-3 TRBV11-2 CASRATRTDTQYF TGTGCCAGCAGGGCCACTCGAACAGATACGCAGTATTTT
NA NA TRBJ2-7 TRBV7-9 CASSLVGQVVVYEQYF TGTGCCAGCAGCTTAGTTGGCCAGGTAGTCGTCTACGAGCAGTACTTC
NA TRBD2 TRBJ2-1 TRBV6-2/TRBV6-3 CASSYSPGLAEYRSYNEQFF TGTGCCAGCAGTTACTCGCCGGGACTAGCGGAATATCGCTCCTACAATGAGCAGTTCTTC
NA NA TRBJ1-6 TRBV7-9 CASSSTSGTYNSPLHF TGTGCCAGCAGCTCGACCAGCGGGACCTATAATTCACCCCTCCACTTT
NA NA TRBJ2-7 TRBV7-2 CASSLASGGRSTFYEQYF TGTGCCAGCAGCTTAGCCTCCGGTGGGAGGTCCACCTTCTACGAGCAGTACTTC
NA NA TRBJ1-1 TRBV7-5 CVRSPRGAEAFF TGTGTCAGAAGCCCCAGGGGCGCTGAAGCTTTCTTT
NA NA TRBJ1-2 TRBV11-2 CASSLDYGGWDGYTF TGTGCCAGCAGCTTAGATTATGGGGGGTGGGATGGCTACACCTTC
few TRBD2 TRBJ2-3 TRBV24-1 CATSDPGHRGVSTDTQYF TGTGCCACCAGTGACCCGGGTCACCGGGGGGTCAGCACAGATACGCAGTATTTT
NA NA TRBJ2-1 TRBV18 CASSIVTSYNEQFF TGTGCCAGCTCAATCGTGACTAGCTACAATGAGCAGTTCTTC
NA TRBD2 TRBJ2-7 TRBV29-1 CSVAASGRSSYEQYF TGCAGCGTGGCGGCTAGCGGGAGATCGTCCTACGAGCAGTACTTC
NA NA TRBJ2-7 TRBV6-5 CASEEAPSSYEQYF TGTGCCAGTGAGGAGGCACCCAGCTCCTACGAGCAGTACTTC
NA TRBD1 TRBJ1-2 TRBV5-1 CASSLRGQGTDGYTF TGCGCCAGCAGTCTGAGGGGACAGGGGACAGACGGCTACACCTTC
NA NA TRBJ1-2 TRBV6-5 CASMVGGGYGYTF TGTGCCAGCATGGTGGGGGGCGGCTATGGCTACACCTTC
NA NA TRBJ2-3 TRBV5-4 CASSTRVGTFTDTQYF TGTGCCAGCAGCACCCGGGTGGGCACCTTCACAGATACGCAGTATTTT
NA NA TRBJ1-1 TRBV5-1 CASSPAGGSSPEAFF TGCGCCAGCAGCCCGGCGGGGGGCTCGTCGCCTGAAGCTTTCTTT
NA NA TRBJ1-4 TRBV11-3 CASITGIGELFF TGTGCCAGCATTACAGGGATTGGCGAACTGTTTTTT
NA NA TRBJ2-7 TRBV18 CASSRTLVWESYEQYF TGTGCCAGCTCCCGCACGTTGGTATGGGAGTCCTACGAGCAGTACTTC
NA TRBD1 TRBJ1-1 TRBV7-9 CASSPWTGIEAFF TGTGCCAGCAGCCCGTGGACAGGGATTGAAGCTTTCTTT
NA NA TRBJ1-1 TRBV28 CASSSALGAFF TGTGCCAGCAGCTCAGCCTTGGGGGCTTTCTTT
NA TRBD1 TRBJ2-7 TRBV20-1 CSASSGTGAYEQYF TGCAGTGCTAGTTCCGGGACAGGAGCCTACGAGCAGTACTTC
NA NA TRBJ2-5 TRBV4-3 CASSQRVGQETQYF TGCGCCAGCAGCCAGAGAGTCGGGCAAGAGACCCAGTACTTC
few TRBD1 TRBJ1-1 TRBV6-6 CASRRDRENTEAFF TGTGCCAGCAGACGTGACAGGGAGAACACTGAAGCTTTCTTT
NA TRBD1 TRBJ1-6 TRBV30 CAWSGTGARNSPLHF TGTGCCTGGAGTGGGACAGGGGCCCGAAATTCACCCCTCCACTTT
NA TRBD1 TRBJ1-4 TRBV28 CASSLQTGGLEKLFF TGTGCCAGCAGTCTCCAGACAGGGGGCCTTGAAAAACTGTTTTTT
NA TRBD1 TRBJ1-2 TRBV2 CASSGDRVRGYTF TGTGCCAGCAGTGGGGACAGGGTTAGGGGCTACACCTTC
NA TRBD2 TRBJ2-3 TRBV11-3 CASSFGLAGDTDTQYF TGTGCCAGCAGCTTCGGGCTAGCGGGAGACACAGATACGCAGTATTTT
NA NA TRBJ2-5 TRBV11-2 CASSRGVQETQYF TGTGCCAGCAGCCGCGGGGTCCAAGAGACCCAGTACTTC
medium-sized TRBD1 TRBJ2-5 TRBV5-1 CASTGTVQETQYF TGCGCCAGCACCGGGACAGTCCAAGAGACCCAGTACTTC
NA TRBD1 TRBJ2-2 TRBV7-3 CASSTQTGAPGELFF TGTGCCAGCAGCACCCAGACAGGGGCCCCCGGGGAGCTGTTTTTT
once NA TRBJ1-5 TRBV30 CAWSLQNYQPQHF TGTGCCTGGAGTCTACAAAACTATCAGCCCCAGCATTTT
NA NA TRBJ2-1 TRBV27 CASSLTESAGPKQFF TGTGCCAGCAGTCTAACAGAGAGCGCCGGACCCAAGCAGTTCTTC
NA TRBD1 TRBJ1-6 TRBV6-2/TRBV6-3 CASSDRAISPLHF TGTGCCAGCAGCGACAGGGCTATTTCACCCCTCCACTTT
NA NA TRBJ2-3 TRBV6-4 CASSQGDFGTDTQYF TGTGCCAGCAGTCAGGGTGACTTCGGCACAGATACGCAGTATTTT
few NA TRBJ1-5 TRBV19 CASSIGHRVSNQPQHF TGTGCCAGTAGTATAGGGCACAGGGTTAGCAATCAGCCCCAGCATTTT
NA NA TRBJ1-5 TRBV10-3 CAISESGQPQHF TGTGCCATCAGTGAGTCAGGTCAGCCCCAGCATTTT
once NA TRBJ2-5 TRBV18 CASSPSPLAETQYF TGTGCCAGCTCACCTAGCCCGCTGGCGGAGACCCAGTACTTC
NA NA TRBJ2-1 TRBV28 CASSSRGRYNEQFF TGTGCCAGCAGTTCCAGGGGACGCTACAATGAGCAGTTCTTC
NA TRBD1 TRBJ1-1 TRBV9 CASSVVGQGAGEAFF TGTGCCAGCAGCGTAGTGGGACAGGGGGCCGGTGAAGCTTTCTTT